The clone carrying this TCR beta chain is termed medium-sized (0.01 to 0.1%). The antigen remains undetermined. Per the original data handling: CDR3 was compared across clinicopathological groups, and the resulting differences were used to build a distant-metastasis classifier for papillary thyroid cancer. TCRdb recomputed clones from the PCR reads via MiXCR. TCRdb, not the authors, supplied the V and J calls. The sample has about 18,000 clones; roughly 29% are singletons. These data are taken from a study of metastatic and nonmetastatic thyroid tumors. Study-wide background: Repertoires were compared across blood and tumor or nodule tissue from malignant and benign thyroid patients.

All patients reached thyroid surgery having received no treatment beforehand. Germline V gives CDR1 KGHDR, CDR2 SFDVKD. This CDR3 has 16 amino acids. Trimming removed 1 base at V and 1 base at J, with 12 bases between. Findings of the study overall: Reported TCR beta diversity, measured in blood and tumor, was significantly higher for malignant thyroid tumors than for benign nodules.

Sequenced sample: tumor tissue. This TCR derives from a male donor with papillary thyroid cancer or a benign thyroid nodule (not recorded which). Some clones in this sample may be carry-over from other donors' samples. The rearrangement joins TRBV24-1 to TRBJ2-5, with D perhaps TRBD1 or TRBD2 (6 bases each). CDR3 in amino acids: CATSDFGGGLQETQYF. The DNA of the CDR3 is TGTGCCACCAGTGATTTTGGAGGGGGACTCCAAGAGACCCAGTACTTC.